Shown below are 27 T cell receptor beta chains from a single sample sequenced in a study of blood T cell repertoires in COVID-19. Produced via immunoSEQ multiplex PCR; TCRdb's table is partial and in-frame only. The sample yields approximately 100,000 clones, 75% to 90% seen once. The sample taken for sequencing was peripheral blood. These TCRs come from a man older than 75 with acute or convalescent COVID-19.

The V call is TRBV29-1, the J call TRBJ1-2, with 7 bases matching TRBD1. After removal of 4 bases from V and 4 bases from J, the junction contained 9 bases not matched to a gene. The CDR3 covers 14 residues. CDR1 SQVTM and CDR2 ANQGSEA come from the germline V gene. CDR3 coding DNA: TGCAGCGTTGCGTCCGGGGGACAGTCCTATGGCTACACCTTC. This translates into CSVASGGQSYGYTF.

The sample holds a few counts of this clone. V usage is TRBV3-1 (or the pseudogene TRBV3-2) and J usage is TRBJ2-2, with a weak D call TRBD1 (6 bases). The CDR3 covers 16 residues. V was shortened by 3 bases and J by 3 bases, with 14 bases between the two germline ends. Germline V gene lookup returns CDR1 LGHDT and CDR2 YNNKEL (reference sequence). Here the CDR3 reads CASSHLDRKDTGELFF. As DNA, the CDR3 is TGTGCCAGCAGCCACTTAGACAGGAAAGACACCGGGGAGCTGTTTTTT.

Only one count was recorded for this clone. The rearrangement links TRBV4-3 to TRBJ2-7; D gene unclear. Between the trimmed V and J ends, which lost 0 bases and 0 bases, there was a span of 9 bases. Germline V lookup: CDR1 LGHNA, CDR2 YSLEER. The CDR3 spans 15 residues. The CDR3 bases are TGCGCCAGCAGCCAAGATTTCACAAACTCCTACGAGCAGTACTTC. It translates to CASSQDFTNSYEQYF.

The V gene is TRBV4-1, the J gene TRBJ2-7; TRBD1 matches 9 bases. CDR1 is MGHRA, CDR2 YSYEKL, per germline. The CDR3 has 17 residues. V lost 0 bases, J lost 4 bases, and 10 bases stayed unmatched. CDR3 in amino acids: CASSQDRPGTGFYEQYF. DNA of the CDR3: TGCGCCAGCAGCCAAGATCGACCGGGGACAGGGTTTTACGAGCAGTACTTC.

The CDR3, as DNA: TGTGCCAGCAGCTGGTCGGACATAACGGATCAGCCCCAGCATTTT. It codes for CASSWSDITDQPQHF. The rearrangement joins TRBV7-2 to TRBJ1-5; the D gene is possibly TRBD1 (5 bases). Germline CDR1 SGHTA, CDR2 FQGNSA. V dropped 4 bases and J dropped 5 bases, with 15 bases sitting between them. This CDR3 has 15 amino acids.

This clone is a singleton in its sample. The chain employs TRBV4-1 and TRBJ2-6, with 9 positions matching TRBD2. Unmatched junction bases numbered 14, after V lost 2 bases and J lost 0 bases. CDR1 and CDR2 from the germline V gene are MGHRA and YSYEKL. The CDR3 extends over 21 amino acids. CDR3 sequence (DNA): TGCGCCAGCAGCCAACCTATGGGGAGCGGGAGGTTCCTCTCTGGGGCCAACGTCCTGACTTTC. Its translation is CASSQPMGSGRFLSGANVLTF.

V is TRBV28 and J is TRBJ2-7, with 9 bases lining up with TRBD1. J gave up 0 bases and V 5 bases, and 2 bases lay outside the gene matches. Germline V lookup: CDR1 MDHEN, CDR2 SYDVKM. CDR3 size: 14 residues. CDR3 coding DNA: TGTGCCAGCAGTACAGGGGGCTACTCCTACGAGCAGTACTTC. It codes for CASSTGGYSYEQYF.

The chain carries TRBV19 and TRBJ2-1; TRBD2 matches at 14 bases. The CDR3 covers 16 residues. The V gene end was trimmed by 8 bases and the J gene end by 2 bases; junction bases not matched to a gene: 5. Germline CDR1 LNHDA, CDR2 SQIVND (reference sequence). The CDR3, as DNA: TGTGCCAGTGCACGACTAGCGGGAGGGCCCTACAATGAGCAGTTCTTC. Translation: CASARLAGGPYNEQFF.

The chain recombines TRBV5-1 with TRBJ2-7, with a weak D call TRBD1 (5 bases). V was trimmed by 5 bases and J by 0 bases, leaving 6 bases between them. CDR1 is SGHRS, CDR2 YFSETQ, per germline. The CDR3 sequence is 12 residues long. The chain's CDR3 is CASRTDSYEQYF. The CDR3 DNA is TGCGCCAGCAGGACAGACTCCTACGAGCAGTACTTC.

This clone was recorded once. This chain uses TRBV28 with TRBJ2-4, with D perhaps matching TRBD1 (6 bases). The CDR3 has 14 residues. Looked up from germline, CDR1 is MDHEN and CDR2 is SYDVKM. Deletions cut 9 bases from V and 7 bases from J, with 19 bases between. CDR3 loop: CASQPRDTGNIQYF. The CDR3 bases are TGTGCCAGTCAGCCCCGGGACACAGGGAACATTCAGTACTTC.

The chain carries TRBV25-1 and TRBJ2-3; D gene uncertain. Trimming pared 2 bases from V and 3 bases from J, leaving 9 bases between. Germline CDR1 and CDR2: MGHDK and SYGVNS. The CDR3 has 14 amino acids. CDR3 region: CASSERLVTDTQYF. The CDR3 DNA reads TGTGCCAGCAGTGAAAGGCTAGTGACAGATACGCAGTATTTT. Looking up the rest from reference TRBV25-1 and TRBJ2-3 gives the full variable domain: EADIYQTPRYLVIGTGKKITLECSQTMGHDKMYWYQQDPGMELHLIHYSYGVNSTEKGDLSSESTVSRIRTEHFPLTLESARPSHTSQYLCASSERLVTDTQYFGPGTRLTVL.

The chain carries TRBV24-1 and TRBJ2-7; 10 positions agree with TRBD1. The CDR3 covers 15 residues. Trimming took 3 bases from V and 4 from J; bases not matched to a gene: 5. Germline assignment: CDR1 KGHDR and CDR2 SFDVKD. CDR3 loop: CATSDPGTGAYEQYF. DNA of the CDR3: TGTGCCACCAGTGATCCCGGGACAGGGGCATACGAGCAGTACTTC.

The table lists this clone with a few counts. The chain recombines TRBV5-1 with TRBJ1-1; D is undetermined. Germline V gene sequence: CDR1 SGHRS, CDR2 YFSETQ. V was pared by 5 bases and J by 0 bases, with 8 bases between. CDR3 length: 13 residues. The CDR3 sequence: CASRREVNTEAFF. The CDR3 DNA follows: TGCGCCAGCAGACGAGAGGTGAACACTGAAGCTTTCTTT.

The CDR3 here is CATSDLRQGGNEQFF. CDR3 sequence (DNA): TGTGCCACCAGTGATTTGCGACAGGGGGGTAATGAGCAGTTCTTC. This sequence joins TRBV24-1 and TRBJ2-1; 9 bases match TRBD1. Germline V gene data show CDR1 as KGHDR and CDR2 as SFDVKD. The CDR3 consists of 15 residues. V trimming: 0 bases; J trimming: 7 bases; junction bases outside the gene matches: 3.

This clone was detected a few times. The chain has TRBV14 and TRBJ2-2; D gene unclear. The V end lost 0 bases, the J end lost 6 bases, and 8 bases lay between the germline ends. The V gene's germline CDR1 is SGHDN and CDR2 FVKESK. The CDR3 runs to 14 residues. CDR3 nucleotides: TGTGCCAGCAGCCAAGATCTCAGCGCCGGGGAGCTGTTTTTT. Residues: CASSQDLSAGELFF. The full variable domain, rest sourced from reference TRBV14 and TRBJ2-2, is EAGVTQFPSHSVIEKGQTVTLRCDPISGHDNLYWYRRVMGKEIKFLLHFVKESKQDESGMPNNRFLAERTGGTYSTLKVQPAELEDSGVYFCASSQDLSAGELFFGEGSRLTVL.

The chain combines TRBV19 with TRBJ2-3, with 8 bases aligning to TRBD2. The junction had 3 bases not matched to a gene; V was cut back by 8 bases and J by 5 bases. CDR1 is LNHDA and CDR2 is SQIVND in the germline V gene (reference sequence). The CDR3 length is 12 residues. CDR3 nucleotide sequence: TGTGCCAGTGCGCTAGCGGGAGATACGCAGTATTTT. Translating it yields CASALAGDTQYF.

The V gene is TRBV6-1, the J gene TRBJ2-7; 9 positions agree with TRBD2. Germline CDR1 reads MNHNS; CDR2 reads SASEGT. This CDR3 has 12 residues. Germline trimming cut 3 bases from V and 10 bases from J; bases unmatched to any gene: 4. The CDR3 protein is CASSEAGGSQYF. CDR3 bases: TGTGCCAGCAGTGAGGCGGGGGGGTCCCAGTACTTC.

The rearrangement uses TRBV7-3 and TRBJ2-1; 7 bases are a match to TRBD2. Germline lookup yields CDR1 SGHTA and CDR2 FQGTGA. The CDR3 consists of 16 residues. V dropped 5 bases and J dropped 0; count of bases not matched to a gene: 7. The CDR3: CASSPPSGNSYNEQFF. The CDR3 bases are TGTGCCAGCAGCCCCCCAAGCGGGAACTCCTACAATGAGCAGTTCTTC. Filled out from reference TRBV7-3 and TRBJ2-1, the complete variable domain reads GAGVSQTPSNKVTEKGKYVELRCDPISGHTALYWYRQSLGQGPEFLIYFQGTGAADDSGLPNDRFFAVRPEGSVSTLKIQRTERGDSAVYLCASSPPSGNSYNEQFFGPGTRLTVL.

The CDR3 sequence: CASSITRTSYEQYF. The CDR3 nucleotides are TGTGCCAGTAGTATCACTAGGACTTCCTACGAGCAGTACTTC. J is TRBJ2-7 and V is TRBV19; D is perhaps TRBD2 (5 bases). Trimming shortened V by 3 bases and J by 1 base, and 10 bases separated the two germline ends. CDR1 and CDR2 (germline): LNHDA, SQIVND (reference sequence). The CDR3 is made up of 14 amino acids. The entire variable domain, with the rest obtained from reference TRBV19 and TRBJ2-7, is as follows: DGGITQSPKYLFRKEGQNVTLSCEQNLNHDAMYWYRQDPGQGLRLIYYSQIVNDFQKGDIAEGYSVSREKKESFPLTVTSAQKNPTAFYLCASSITRTSYEQYFGPGTRLTVT.

The chain employs TRBV3-1 (or the pseudogene TRBV3-2) and TRBJ2-1; TRBD2 agrees at 7 bases. The CDR3 contains 17 residues. J was trimmed by 2 bases and V by 0 bases; bases with no gene match: 7. Per the germline V gene, CDR1 is LGHDT and CDR2 is YNNKEL (reference sequence). The CDR3 DNA follows: TGTGCCAGCAGCCAAGAGGGAGTTGGACTAGCCTACAATGAGCAGTTCTTC. Its translation is CASSQEGVGLAYNEQFF.

This chain connects TRBV20-1 to TRBJ2-3; weak D call: TRBD2 (6 bases). CDR1 is DFQATT, CDR2 SNEGSKA, per germline (reference sequence). With 3 bases removed from V and 5 bases from J, the gap between germline ends came to 12 bases. This CDR3 has 13 amino acids. CDR3 sequence reads: CSASHGGQDTQYF. In DNA, the CDR3 is TGCAGTGCTAGTCACGGAGGGCAAGATACGCAGTATTTT.

The V gene is TRBV2, the J gene TRBJ1-1; D call uncertain. V was trimmed by 9 bases and J by 4 bases, leaving 15 bases between them. The CDR3 loop spans 13 amino acids. CDR1 SNHLY and CDR2 FYNNEI come from the germline V gene. The CDR3 is CARLDTLGTEAFF. CDR3 DNA: TGTGCCAGACTAGACACTTTGGGCACTGAAGCTTTCTTT.

This chain links TRBV9 with TRBJ2-3; TRBD2 agrees at 8 bases. Germline CDR1 reads SGDLS; CDR2 reads YYNGEE. After removal of 2 bases from V and 9 bases from J, the junction contained 8 bases not matched to a gene. This CDR3 contains 14 residues. In DNA, the CDR3 is TGTGCCAGCAGCGTTCAACCGGGACTAGTCACGCAGTATTTT. It codes for CASSVQPGLVTQYF.

The chain recombines TRBV12-3 or TRBV12-4 with TRBJ1-2; the D gene is possibly TRBD1 (5 bases). This CDR3 has 12 amino acids. Trimming cost V 6 bases and J 10 bases, with 15 bases left between them. CDR3 protein: CASSPETEHYTF. The CDR3 DNA sequence: TGTGCCAGCAGCCCTGAGACAGAGCACTACACCTTC.

This clone came up once. V gene TRBV9 combines with J gene TRBJ1-3, with D perhaps matching TRBD1 (6 bases). V lost 6 bases to trimming and J lost 2 bases, with 15 bases between them. CDR3 size: 15 residues. Germline CDR1 SGDLS, CDR2 YYNGEE. The CDR3 protein is CASTTPGVTGNTIYF. In DNA form, the CDR3 reads TGTGCCAGCACGACCCCAGGGGTAACTGGAAACACCATATATTTT.

The chain employs TRBV11-2 and TRBJ2-1, with 12 bases matching TRBD2. V gave up 0 bases and J gave up 7 bases; unmatched junction bases: 4. The CDR3 extends over 16 amino acids. Germline CDR1 reads SGHAT; CDR2 reads FQNNGV. The CDR3 sequence is CASSLEGLAGGNEQFF. The DNA for the CDR3 is TGTGCCAGCAGCTTAGAGGGACTAGCGGGTGGGAATGAGCAGTTCTTC. The variable domain in full, with the rest retrieved from reference TRBV11-2 and TRBJ2-1, is EAGVAQSPRYKIIEKRQSVAFWCNPISGHATLYWYQQILGQGPKLLIQFQNNGVVDDSQLPKDRFSAERLKGVDSTLKIQPAKLEDSAVYLCASSLEGLAGGNEQFFGPGTRLTVL.

This clone was observed once. The V gene is TRBV6-1, the J gene TRBJ2-1, with D tentatively TRBD2 (5 bases). Germline values: CDR1 MNHNS, CDR2 SASEGT. V lost 0 bases and J 9 bases, leaving 18 bases between the germline ends. This CDR3 has 16 residues. This CDR3 is CASSEALRGMLSEQFF. The CDR3 DNA reads TGTGCCAGCAGTGAAGCACTCCGGGGTATGTTGAGTGAGCAGTTCTTC.